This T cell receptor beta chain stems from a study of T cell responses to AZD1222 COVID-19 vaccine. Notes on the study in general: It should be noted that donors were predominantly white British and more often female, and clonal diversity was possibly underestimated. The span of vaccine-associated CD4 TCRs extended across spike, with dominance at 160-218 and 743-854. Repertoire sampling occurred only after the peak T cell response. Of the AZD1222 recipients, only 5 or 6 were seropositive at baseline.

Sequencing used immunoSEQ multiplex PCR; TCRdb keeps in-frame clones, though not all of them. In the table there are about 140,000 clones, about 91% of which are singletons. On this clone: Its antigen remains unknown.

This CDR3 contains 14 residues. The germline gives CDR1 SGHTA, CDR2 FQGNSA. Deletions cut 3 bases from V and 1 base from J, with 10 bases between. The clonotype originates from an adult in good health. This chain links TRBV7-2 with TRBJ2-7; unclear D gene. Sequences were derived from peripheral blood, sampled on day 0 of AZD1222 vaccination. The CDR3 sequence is CASSFSTGSYEQYF. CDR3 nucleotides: TGTGCCAGCAGCTTTAGTACCGGATCCTACGAGCAGTACTTC.